One sample yielded the 2 T cell receptor beta chains listed below, sequenced in a study of post-analysis software for immune sequencing data. No cognate antigen is known for these TCRs. The study's findings and limits: Controls had lower frequencies than patients of about 5 TRBV segments, which included TRBV5-6, TRBV5-1 and TRBV20-1.

TCR beta cDNA libraries included unique molecular identifiers. TCRdb re-called the PCR reads through MiXCR, storing one row per CDR3 protein. The table includes 740,000 or so distinct CDR3 sequences, around 50% detected once. The sample taken for sequencing was blood. These receptor sequences come from a girl aged 10-17 years with multiple sclerosis.

V is TRBV2 and J is TRBJ2-1, with D unresolved. Germline V lookup: CDR1 SNHLY, CDR2 FYNNEI. This CDR3 spans 15 amino acids. Trimming took 0 bases from V and 0 from J, leaving 6 bases between them. CDR3 nucleotide sequence: TGTGCCAGCAGTGAAGCGGAGAGCTCCTACAATGAGCAGTTCTTC. This gives the protein CASSEAESSYNEQFF.

V gene TRBV9 combines with J gene TRBJ2-3; D is unresolved. V shed 0 bases and J shed 4 bases, with 6 bases lying between them. Germline CDR1 and CDR2: SGDLS and YYNGEE. The CDR3 loop spans 13 amino acids. The CDR3 protein is CASSVAPPDTQYF. The CDR3 bases are TGTGCCAGCAGCGTAGCCCCTCCAGATACGCAGTATTTT.